The next 20 T cell receptor beta chains were all read from a single sample in a study of response to subunit inactivated influenza vaccine. TCRdb processed the RT-PCR reads anew with MiXCR; each CDR3 protein has one entry. The sample contains more than 700,000 distinct CDR3 sequences, around 20% of which appear only once. The source material was PBMCs from blood, sampled about 5 days after vaccination. These TCRs come from a man aged 50 to 60 who received an inactivated influenza vaccine.

The V call is TRBV9, the J call TRBJ2-2; TRBD1 matches 12 bases. V dropped 0 bases and J dropped 2; count of bases not matched to a gene: 8. Germline-derived CDR1 and CDR2 are SGDLS and YYNGEE. This CDR3 region has 19 residues. The CDR3, as DNA: TGTGCCAGCAGCGTAGCTACAGGGACAGGGGGCCCTAACACCGGGGAGCTGTTTTTT. Its protein is CASSVATGTGGPNTGELFF.

The CDR3 reads CSARAGTGNEKLFF. The CDR3 DNA reads as TGCAGTGCTAGAGCCGGGACAGGGAATGAAAAACTGTTTTTT. The chain joins TRBV20-1 to TRBJ1-4; 9 nucleotides match TRBD1. After removal of 1 base from V and 5 bases from J, the junction contained 2 bases not matched to a gene. The germline gives CDR1 DFQATT, CDR2 SNEGSKA (reference sequence). The CDR3 runs to 14 residues.

This clonotype occurred once. CDR3 DNA sequence: TGCAGTGCTAGAGATCGGGTGGGACTAGCCTCCTACGAGCAGTACTTC. The encoded protein is CSARDRVGLASYEQYF. The chain combines TRBV20-1 with TRBJ2-7; TRBD2 agrees at 9 bases. J gave up 0 bases and V 0 bases, and 6 bases lay outside the gene matches. Germline V gene data show CDR1 as DFQATT and CDR2 as SNEGSKA (reference sequence). The CDR3 has 16 residues.

This clonotype was detected only a few times. The chain is built from TRBV4-3 and TRBJ2-5, with 7 bases lining up with TRBD2. Trimming removed 3 bases from V and 5 bases from J; junction bases left unmatched: 9. This CDR3 is built from 15 residues. Germline CDR1 is LGHNA and CDR2 is YSLEER. Here the CDR3 DNA reads TGCGCCAGCAGCCAGGATCTTACTAGCGAGGAGACCCAGTACTTC. It translates to CASSQDLTSEETQYF.

This clonotype has only a few counts. CDR3 loop: CASSTSGGLVSPLHF. CDR3 DNA sequence: TGTGCCAGCAGTACCTCGGGGGGGCTGGTTTCACCCCTCCACTTT. V and J are TRBV6-5 and TRBJ1-6; possibly TRBD1 for D (6 bases). Trimming left V 5 bases short and J 9 bases short, with 17 bases between. Germline CDR1 is MNHEY and CDR2 is SVGAGI. CDR3 length: 15 amino acids.

The V call is TRBV7-8, the J call TRBJ2-1; 9 bases fit TRBD2. CDR1 and CDR2 (germline): SGHVS, FQNEAQ. The V and J ends lost 7 bases and 6 bases, in that order; junction bases with no gene match: 13. The CDR3 runs to 16 residues. CDR3 DNA: TGTGCCAGCAACGGGGTAGCGGGAGACCCAGCCAATGAGCAGTTCTTC. This encodes CASNGVAGDPANEQFF.

V gene TRBV10-3 combines with J gene TRBJ1-1; no definite D call. Germline V gene data show CDR1 as ENHRY and CDR2 as SYGVKD. The V end was cut by 3 bases, the J end by 1 base, with 12 bases between. This CDR3 contains 15 residues. CDR3 sequence (DNA): TGTGCCATCAGTGATCTTGTACTCGGGAACACTGAAGCTTTCTTT. It codes for CAISDLVLGNTEAFF.

The chain recombines TRBV5-1 with TRBJ1-5; D is uncertain. CDR3 length: 15 residues. Trimming shortened V by 1 base and J by 0 bases, and 8 bases separated the two germline ends. Per the germline V gene, CDR1 is SGHRS and CDR2 is YFSETQ. CDR3 sequence: CASSLLESSNQPQHF. CDR3 sequence (DNA): TGCGCCAGCAGCTTGCTGGAATCTAGCAATCAGCCCCAGCATTTT.

This clonotype was counted only a few times. The chain joins TRBV25-1 to TRBJ2-7; D is undetermined. V was shortened by 2 bases and J by 3 bases, with 14 bases between the two germline ends. CDR1 MGHDK and CDR2 SYGVNS come from the germline V gene. The CDR3 spans 15 residues. CDR3 sequence (DNA): TGTGCCAGCAGTGAAGGGCAACTTCTCTTCTACGAGCAGTACTTC. Protein: CASSEGQLLFYEQYF.

This chain connects TRBV12-3 or TRBV12-4 to TRBJ2-1, with D tentatively TRBD2 (7 bases). The germline V and J ends were trimmed by 6 bases and 9 bases, with 15 bases remaining between them. The length of the CDR3 is 13 residues. CDR3 bases: TGTGCCAGCAGCCCAGGCGGGGGCGCTGAGCAGTTCTTC. Translation: CASSPGGGAEQFF.

This clonotype came up a few times. The V and J genes are TRBV18 and TRBJ2-7; no clear D. Germline V CDR1 and CDR2: KGHSH, LQKENI. The CDR3 has 14 amino acids. The germline V and J ends were trimmed by 5 bases and 1 base, with 12 bases remaining between them. The CDR3 DNA reads as TGTGCCAGCTCAATTACCGGCAGATCCTACGAGCAGTACTTC. Its translation: CASSITGRSYEQYF.

This chain joins TRBV6-2 or TRBV6-3 and TRBJ2-2, with TRBD1 identical over 9 bases. The J segment lost 5 bases and the V segment lost 8 bases, leaving 9 bases of the junction unmatched. Germline V gene data show CDR1 as MNHEY and CDR2 as SVGEGT. The CDR3 totals 15 residues. CDR3 DNA: TGTGCCAGCGGCCCCGGGACAGGGTTGACCGGGGAGCTGTTTTTT. Translating it yields CASGPGTGLTGELFF.

This chain connects TRBV5-1 to TRBJ2-7; 7 bases agree with TRBD1. The germline gives CDR1 SGHRS, CDR2 YFSETQ. The CDR3 loop spans 15 amino acids. With 4 bases clipped from V and 0 bases from J, the junction kept 7 bases outside the gene matches. The CDR3 nucleotides read TGCGCCAGCAGCAAGCAGGGGGTGTCCTCCTACGAGCAGTACTTC. It yields the protein CASSKQGVSSYEQYF.

This chain joins TRBV12-3 or TRBV12-4 and TRBJ2-1; D is tentatively TRBD1 or TRBD2 (5 bases each). V shed 7 bases and J shed 9 bases, with 19 bases lying between them. This CDR3 is 14 amino acids long. CDR3 in amino acids: CASTGTPGRSEQFF. The CDR3 DNA reads TGTGCCAGCACCGGGACCCCAGGTAGAAGTGAGCAGTTCTTC.

This clonotype was seen many times. The rearrangement links TRBV20-1 to TRBJ1-5; TRBD1 matches 7 bases. The CDR3 has 16 residues. Germline loops: CDR1 DFQATT, CDR2 SNEGSKA (reference sequence). The V gene end was trimmed by 1 base and the J gene end by 6 bases; junction bases not matched to a gene: 12. The CDR3 DNA reads TGCAGTGCTAGAGTCCTGGTCACAGGGGAGAGTCAGCCCCAGCATTTT. As protein: CSARVLVTGESQPQHF.

This clonotype was detected only a few times. V gene TRBV4-1 combines with J gene TRBJ1-2; a possible D gene is TRBD1 (6 bases). Trimming cost V 1 base and J 5 bases, with 14 bases left between them. This CDR3 region has 15 residues. Germline V lookup: CDR1 MGHRA, CDR2 YSYEKL. Written as DNA, the CDR3 is TGCGCCAGCAGCCAAGCCTCCGGACAGAGGTATGGCTACACCTTC. Translation: CASSQASGQRYGYTF.

This clonotype was detected only a few times. The chain joins TRBV20-1 to TRBJ2-6; maybe TRBD2 (7 bases). V lost 6 bases to trimming and J lost 0 bases, with 15 bases between them. Germline CDR1 is DFQATT and CDR2 is SNEGSKA (reference sequence). The CDR3 loop spans 16 amino acids. In DNA, the CDR3 is TGCAGTGCAGGGGGGGTGGGGACCTCTGGGGCCAACGTCCTGACTTTC. Translation: CSAGGVGTSGANVLTF.

This chain links TRBV5-4 with TRBJ2-3; perhaps TRBD1 as D (6 bases). CDR1 is SGHNT and CDR2 is YYREEE in the germline V gene (reference sequence). Trimming took off 6 bases at V and 3 bases at J, with 11 bases between the two ends. The CDR3 length is 13 residues. CDR3 sequence reads: CASTLRGTDTQYF. CDR3 nucleotides: TGTGCCAGCACCTTAAGGGGGACAGATACGCAGTATTTT.

The chain couples TRBV7-6 to TRBJ2-7, with D perhaps TRBD1 or TRBD2 (5 bases each). This CDR3 has 13 amino acids. Germline V lookup: CDR1 SGHVS, CDR2 FNYEAQ. Trimming stripped 5 bases from V and 3 bases from J, with 11 bases between. CDR3 amino acids: CASSTGRFYEQYF. The CDR3 DNA reads TGTGCCAGCAGCACGGGACGGTTCTACGAGCAGTACTTC.

The V gene is TRBV6-5, the J gene TRBJ2-3; D might be TRBD1 (6 bases). Germline lookup yields CDR1 MNHEY and CDR2 SVGAGI. V was shortened by 0 bases and J by 2 bases, with 12 bases between the two germline ends. This CDR3 region has 16 residues. The CDR3 DNA reads as TGTGCCAGCAGTTACTCTGGACAGCTTATCACAGATACGCAGTATTTT. Residues: CASSYSGQLITDTQYF.